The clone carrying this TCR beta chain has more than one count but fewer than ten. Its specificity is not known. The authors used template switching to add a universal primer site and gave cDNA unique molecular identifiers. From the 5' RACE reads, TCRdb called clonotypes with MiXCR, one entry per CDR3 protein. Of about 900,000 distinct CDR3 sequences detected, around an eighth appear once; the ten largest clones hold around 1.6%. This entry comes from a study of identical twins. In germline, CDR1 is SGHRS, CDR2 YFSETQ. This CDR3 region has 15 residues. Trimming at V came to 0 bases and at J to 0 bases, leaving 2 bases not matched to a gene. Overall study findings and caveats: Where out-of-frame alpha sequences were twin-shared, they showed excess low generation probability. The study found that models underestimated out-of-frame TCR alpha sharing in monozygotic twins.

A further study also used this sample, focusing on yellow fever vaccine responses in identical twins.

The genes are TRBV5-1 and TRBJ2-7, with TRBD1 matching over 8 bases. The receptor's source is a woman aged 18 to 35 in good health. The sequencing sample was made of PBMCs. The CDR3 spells CASSLDGTGSYEQYF. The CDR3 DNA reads TGCGCCAGCAGCTTGGACGGGACAGGCTCCTACGAGCAGTACTTC.